Following are 15 T cell receptor beta chains from one sample sequenced in a study of cytomegalovirus exposure and HLA in healthy donors (dated by TCRdb to about 2017). Libraries were built with the immunoSEQ multiplex PCR assay. This immuneACCESS table, as held by TCRdb, lists in-frame sequences with V and J called but not all clones. Of the missing ones, under half trace to an unresolved V gene in checked studies; the others have no known cause. The sample includes 280,000 or so clones, with roughly 90% observed a single time. The ten largest clonotypes hold about 0.85% of the sample. Input material: PBMCs. All receptors derive from a woman aged 18-29 years in good health and CMV-seronegative.

This chain joins TRBV14 and TRBJ2-7, with TRBD1 matching over 8 bases. This CDR3 has 13 residues. V lost 6 bases, J lost 12 bases, and 13 bases stayed unmatched. CDR1 and CDR2 (germline): SGHDN, FVKESK. The CDR3 DNA sequence: TGTGCCAGCAGACCCGGGACAGGTCTCACGTCGTACTTC. Translating gives CASRPGTGLTSYF.

The V gene is TRBV9, the J gene TRBJ2-7, with D perhaps TRBD2 (5 bases). This CDR3 region has 14 residues. V shed 1 base and J shed 3 bases, with 11 bases lying between them. Germline V lookup: CDR1 SGDLS, CDR2 YYNGEE. CDR3 sequence (DNA): TGTGCCAGCAGCGTACACTCGGGAAGCTACGAGCAGTACTTC. The encoded protein is CASSVHSGSYEQYF. The variable domain in full, with the rest retrieved from reference TRBV9 and TRBJ2-7, is DSGVTQTPKHLITATGQRVTLRCSPRSGDLSVYWYQQSLDQGLQFLIQYYNGEERAKGNILERFSAQQFPDLHSELNLSSLELGDSALYFCASSVHSGSYEQYFGPGTRLTVT.

This rearrangement joins TRBV6-6 to TRBJ1-2, with a weak D call TRBD1 (5 bases). Germline V gene lookup returns CDR1 MNHNY and CDR2 SVGAGI (reference sequence). The CDR3 runs to 14 residues. Trimming removed 2 bases from V and 1 base from J, with 8 bases in between. DNA for the CDR3: TGTGCCAGCAGTTACCTCGACAGTAACTATGGCTACACCTTC. As protein: CASSYLDSNYGYTF.

The chain couples TRBV12-2 to TRBJ2-1; no DNA check was done on the table's D call, TRBD2. TRBV12-2 is described as a pseudogene. The length of the CDR3 is 11 residues. CDR3 protein: CANPGGHEQFF. DNA of the CDR3: TGTGCAAACCCGGGGGGTCATGAGCAGTTCTTC.

V and J are TRBV6-5 and TRBJ1-1; TRBD1 might be the D (6 bases). The ends were cut back, 4 bases at V and 0 bases at J, with 12 bases in the middle. Germline lookup yields CDR1 MNHEY and CDR2 SVGAGI. This CDR3 contains 15 residues. The CDR3 sequence is CASSSTGRMNTEAFF. The CDR3 region has the DNA TGTGCCAGCAGTTCGACAGGCCGCATGAACACTGAAGCTTTCTTT.

This chain uses TRBV11-2 with TRBJ2-7, with a tentative D call TRBD2 (5 bases). The CDR3 spans 16 residues. Trimming left V 1 base short and J 3 bases short, with 16 bases between. The germline gives CDR1 SGHAT, CDR2 FQNNGV. Here the CDR3 reads CASSLVWHRDIYEQYF. The CDR3 nucleotides are TGTGCCAGCAGCTTAGTATGGCACCGGGATATCTACGAGCAGTACTTC.

The V gene is TRBV29-1, the J gene TRBJ2-5, with TRBD1 as a possible D gene (5 bases). The V end was cut by 5 bases, the J end by 5 bases, with 12 bases between. The CDR3 runs to 12 residues. Per the germline V gene, CDR1 is SQVTM and CDR2 is ANQGSEA. In nucleotides, the CDR3 is TGCAGCGTTCGTAGGGGTGGGGAGACCCAGTACTTC. As protein: CSVRRGGETQYF.

This clone was seen once. The chain employs TRBV19 and TRBJ2-2; D might be TRBD2 (5 bases). The CDR3 consists of 14 residues. V was clipped by 0 bases and J by 5 bases, with 7 bases between them. Germline CDR1 LNHDA, CDR2 SQIVND (reference sequence). In DNA, the CDR3 is TGTGCCAGTAGTATAGACGGGATAACCGGGGAGCTGTTTTTT. This translates into CASSIDGITGELFF.

The rearrangement joins TRBV27 to TRBJ2-1; weak D call: TRBD2 (6 bases). V was shortened by 3 bases and J by 4 bases, with 16 bases between the two germline ends. CDR1 is MNHEY, CDR2 SMNVEV, per germline (reference sequence). The CDR3 sequence is 16 residues long. CDR3 residues: CASSFPGPAGYNEQFF. The CDR3 DNA reads TGTGCCAGCAGTTTCCCCGGTCCTGCGGGGTACAATGAGCAGTTCTTC.

The chain uses TRBV7-9 and TRBJ2-7; D is possibly TRBD2 (6 bases). The germline V gene encodes CDR1 SEHNR and CDR2 FQNEAQ (reference sequence). The V end was cut by 4 bases, the J end by 3 bases, with 16 bases between. This CDR3 has 15 residues. The DNA for the CDR3 is TGTGCCAGCAGCTCAGACGGGAGCCCTTTCTACGAGCAGTACTTC. Protein sequence: CASSSDGSPFYEQYF. The whole variable domain, remainder taken from reference TRBV7-9 and TRBJ2-7, is DTGVSQNPRHKITKRGQNVTFRCDPISEHNRLYWYRQTLGQGPEFLTYFQNEAQLEKSRLLSDRFSAERPKGSFSTLEIQRTEQGDSAMYLCASSSDGSPFYEQYFGPGTRLTVT.

The V gene is TRBV2, the J gene TRBJ2-7, with D possibly TRBD1 on 6 matching bases. Trimming left V 6 bases short and J 2 bases short, with 8 bases between. The V gene's germline CDR1 is SNHLY and CDR2 FYNNEI. The CDR3 length is 12 residues. Written as DNA, the CDR3 is TGTGCCAGCAGGGACAGCGCCTACGAGCAGTACTTC. Amino acids: CASRDSAYEQYF.

This chain connects TRBV27 to TRBJ1-4; 9 positions agree with TRBD1. CDR1 and CDR2 from the germline V gene are MNHEY and SMNVEV (reference sequence). The CDR3 is 15 amino acids. Trimming cost V 5 bases and J 8 bases; bases outside gene matches: 9. The CDR3 sequence: CASSPRDRVAEKLFF. The CDR3 DNA follows: TGTGCCAGCAGTCCCCGGGACAGGGTGGCCGAAAAACTGTTTTTT.

The V gene is TRBV2, the J gene TRBJ1-2; 9 bases fit TRBD1. CDR1 is SNHLY and CDR2 is FYNNEI in the germline V gene. There are 16 residues in the CDR3. With V trimmed by 5 bases and J by 3 bases, 10 bases remained unmatched. Here the CDR3 reads CASSTPRDREDYGYTF. For the CDR3, the DNA is TGTGCCAGCAGTACCCCCCGGGACAGGGAGGACTATGGCTACACCTTC.

V and J are TRBV5-6 and TRBJ1-5; a weak D match, TRBD1 (6 bases). CDR3 length: 15 amino acids. The V and J ends lost 0 bases and 6 bases respectively, with 13 bases between them. Germline CDR1 SGHDT, CDR2 YYEEEE. The CDR3 DNA follows: TGTGCCAGCAGCTTGGGGGCAGGGGTGGGTCAGCCCCAGCATTTT. Its translation is CASSLGAGVGQPQHF.

The chain carries TRBV4-2 and TRBJ2-7; D is unresolved. Trimming cost V 0 bases and J 0 bases, with 12 bases left between them. CDR1 is LGHNA and CDR2 is YNFKEQ in the germline V gene. CDR3 size: 16 residues. The CDR3: CASSQDPEPSSYEQYF. CDR3 in DNA: TGTGCCAGCAGCCAAGACCCGGAGCCAAGCTCCTACGAGCAGTACTTC.